This entry describes one T cell receptor beta chain. This specimen comes from a study of cytomegalovirus exposure and HLA in healthy donors. The CDR3 consists of 14 residues. The junction had 4 bases not matched to a gene; V was cut back by 3 bases and J by 9 bases. From germline, CDR1 is SGHNT and CDR2 YENEEA. PCR involved 60 Vbeta and 13 Jbeta primers. Sequencing used immunoSEQ multiplex PCR; TCRdb keeps in-frame clones, though not all of them. The sample gives approximately 110,000 clones, 60% to 80% of which show up once; 5.4% is in the top ten. What was sequenced was PBMCs. The receptor's source is a woman aged 25 to 39 in good health and CMV-seropositive. The V gene is TRBV11-3, the J gene TRBJ2-1; 11 bases agree with TRBD2. Here the CDR3 reads CASSFLAGGSEQFF. The CDR3 DNA reads TGTGCCAGCAGCTTTCTAGCGGGAGGTTCTGAGCAGTTCTTC.